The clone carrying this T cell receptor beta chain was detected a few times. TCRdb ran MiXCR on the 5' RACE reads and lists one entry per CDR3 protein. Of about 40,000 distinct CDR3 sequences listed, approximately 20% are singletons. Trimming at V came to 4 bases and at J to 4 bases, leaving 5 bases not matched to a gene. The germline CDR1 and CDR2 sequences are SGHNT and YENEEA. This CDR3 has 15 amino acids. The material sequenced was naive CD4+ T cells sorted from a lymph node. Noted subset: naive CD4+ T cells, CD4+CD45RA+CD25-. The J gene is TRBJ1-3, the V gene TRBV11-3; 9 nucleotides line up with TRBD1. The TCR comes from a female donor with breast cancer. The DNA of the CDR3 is TGTGCCAGCAGCTCCGGACAGGGGAGAGGAAACACCATATATTTT. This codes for CASSSGQGRGNTIYF.